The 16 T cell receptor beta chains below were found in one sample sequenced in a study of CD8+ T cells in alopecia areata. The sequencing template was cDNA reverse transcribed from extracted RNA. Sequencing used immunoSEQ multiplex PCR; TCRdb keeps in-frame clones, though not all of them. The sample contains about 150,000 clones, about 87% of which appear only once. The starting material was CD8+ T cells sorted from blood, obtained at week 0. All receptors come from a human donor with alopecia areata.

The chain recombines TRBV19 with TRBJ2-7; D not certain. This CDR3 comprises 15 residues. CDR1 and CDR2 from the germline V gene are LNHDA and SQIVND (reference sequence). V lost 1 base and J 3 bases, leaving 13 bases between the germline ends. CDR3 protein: CASSIAVGSNYEQYF. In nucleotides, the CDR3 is TGTGCCAGTAGTATAGCCGTCGGGTCCAACTACGAGCAGTACTTC. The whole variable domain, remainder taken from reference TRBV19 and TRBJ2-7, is DGGITQSPKYLFRKEGQNVTLSCEQNLNHDAMYWYRQDPGQGLRLIYYSQIVNDFQKGDIAEGYSVSREKKESFPLTVTSAQKNPTAFYLCASSIAVGSNYEQYFGPGTRLTVT.

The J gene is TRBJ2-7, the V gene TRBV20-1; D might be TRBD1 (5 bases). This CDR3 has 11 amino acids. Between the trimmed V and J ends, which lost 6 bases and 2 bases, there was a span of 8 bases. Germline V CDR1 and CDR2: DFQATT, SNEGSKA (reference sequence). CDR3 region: CSAKGTYEQYF. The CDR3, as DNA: TGCAGTGCCAAGGGGACCTACGAGCAGTACTTC.

The CDR3 DNA reads as TGTGCCAGACCGGGAATTTACAATGAGCAGTTCTTC. Amino acid sequence: CARPGIYNEQFF. The chain recombines TRBV6-1 with TRBJ2-1; TRBD2 is a possible D gene (5 bases). CDR1 MNHNS and CDR2 SASEGT come from the germline V gene. V shed 9 bases and J shed 4 bases, with 10 bases lying between them. The CDR3 spans 12 residues.

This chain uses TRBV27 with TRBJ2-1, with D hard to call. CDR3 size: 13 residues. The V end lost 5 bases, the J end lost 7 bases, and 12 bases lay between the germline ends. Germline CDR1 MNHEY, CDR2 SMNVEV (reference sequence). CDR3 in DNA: TGTGCCAGCAGTCCGCGAGGTGGGAATGAGCAGTTCTTC. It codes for CASSPRGGNEQFF.

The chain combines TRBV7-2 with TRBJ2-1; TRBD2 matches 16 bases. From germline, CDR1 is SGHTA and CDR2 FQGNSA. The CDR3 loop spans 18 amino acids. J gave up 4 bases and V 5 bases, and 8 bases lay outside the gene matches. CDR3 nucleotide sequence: TGTGCCAGCAGCCCGGGACTAGCGGGAGGGCCGGGGTACAATGAGCAGTTCTTC. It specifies CASSPGLAGGPGYNEQFF.

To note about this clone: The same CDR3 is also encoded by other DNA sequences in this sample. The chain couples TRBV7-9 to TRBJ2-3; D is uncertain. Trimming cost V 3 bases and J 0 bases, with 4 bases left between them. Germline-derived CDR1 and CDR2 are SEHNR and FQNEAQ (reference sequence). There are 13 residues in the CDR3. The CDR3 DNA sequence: TGTGCCAGCAGCTTGGCTAGCACAGATACGCAGTATTTT. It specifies CASSLASTDTQYF. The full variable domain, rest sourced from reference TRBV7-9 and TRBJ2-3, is DTGVSQNPRHKITKRGQNVTFRCDPISEHNRLYWYRQTLGQGPEFLTYFQNEAQLEKSRLLSDRFSAERPKGSFSTLEIQRTEQGDSAMYLCASSLASTDTQYFGPGTRLTVL.

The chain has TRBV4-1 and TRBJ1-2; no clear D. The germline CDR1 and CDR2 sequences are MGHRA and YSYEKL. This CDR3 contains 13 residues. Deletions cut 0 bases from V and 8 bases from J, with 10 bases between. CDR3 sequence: CASSQDPAVGYTF. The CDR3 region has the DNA TGCGCCAGCAGCCAAGATCCGGCGGTAGGCTACACCTTC.

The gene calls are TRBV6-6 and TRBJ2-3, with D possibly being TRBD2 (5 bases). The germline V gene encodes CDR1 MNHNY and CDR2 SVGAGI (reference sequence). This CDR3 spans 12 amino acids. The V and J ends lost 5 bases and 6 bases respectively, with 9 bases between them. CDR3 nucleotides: TGTGCCAGCAGTCCGACGGGGGATACGCAGTATTTT. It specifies CASSPTGDTQYF.

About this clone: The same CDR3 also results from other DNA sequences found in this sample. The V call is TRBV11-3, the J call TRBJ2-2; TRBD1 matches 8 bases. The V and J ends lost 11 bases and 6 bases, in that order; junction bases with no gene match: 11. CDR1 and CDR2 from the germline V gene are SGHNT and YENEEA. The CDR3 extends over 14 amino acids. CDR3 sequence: CADKTDRVAGELFF. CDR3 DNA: TGTGCCGACAAGACGGACAGGGTTGCCGGGGAGCTGTTTTTT.

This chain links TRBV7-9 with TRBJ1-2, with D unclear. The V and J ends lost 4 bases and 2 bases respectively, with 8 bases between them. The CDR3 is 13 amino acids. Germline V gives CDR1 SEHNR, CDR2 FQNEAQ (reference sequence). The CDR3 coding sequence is TGTGCCAGCAGCTACGACCCCAACTATGGCTACACCTTC. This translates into CASSYDPNYGYTF. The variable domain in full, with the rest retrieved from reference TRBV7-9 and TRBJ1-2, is DTGVSQNPRHKITKRGQNVTFRCDPISEHNRLYWYRQTLGQGPEFLTYFQNEAQLEKSRLLSDRFSAERPKGSFSTLEIQRTEQGDSAMYLCASSYDPNYGYTFGSGTRLTVV.

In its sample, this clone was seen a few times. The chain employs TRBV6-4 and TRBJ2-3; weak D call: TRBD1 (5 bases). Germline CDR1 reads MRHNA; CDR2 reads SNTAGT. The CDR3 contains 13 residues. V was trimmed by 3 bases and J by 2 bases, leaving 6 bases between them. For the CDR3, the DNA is TGTGCCAGCAGTGAAGGGGACACAGATACGCAGTATTTT. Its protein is CASSEGDTDTQYF.

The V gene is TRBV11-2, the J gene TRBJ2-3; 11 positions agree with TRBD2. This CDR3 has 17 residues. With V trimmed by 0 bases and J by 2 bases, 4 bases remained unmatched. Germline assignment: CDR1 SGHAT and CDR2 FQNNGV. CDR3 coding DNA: TGTGCCAGCAGCTTAGATGGGACTAGCGGACCCACAGATACGCAGTATTTT. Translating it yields CASSLDGTSGPTDTQYF.

CDR3 sequence reads: CASSLGRQINSPLHF. As DNA, the CDR3 is TGTGCCAGCAGCTTAGGCCGCCAGATAAATTCACCCCTCCACTTT. The chain has TRBV13 and TRBJ1-6; no clear D. Germline V gene sequence: CDR1 PRHDT, CDR2 FYEKMQ (reference sequence). V was clipped by 0 bases and J by 7 bases, with 10 bases between them. The CDR3 sequence is 15 residues long.

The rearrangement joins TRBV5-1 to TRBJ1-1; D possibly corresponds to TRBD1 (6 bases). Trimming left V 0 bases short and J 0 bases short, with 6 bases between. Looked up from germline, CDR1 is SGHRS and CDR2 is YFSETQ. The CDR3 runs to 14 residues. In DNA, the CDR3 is TGCGCCAGCAGCTTGGAGGGGGTGAACACTGAAGCTTTCTTT. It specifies CASSLEGVNTEAFF.

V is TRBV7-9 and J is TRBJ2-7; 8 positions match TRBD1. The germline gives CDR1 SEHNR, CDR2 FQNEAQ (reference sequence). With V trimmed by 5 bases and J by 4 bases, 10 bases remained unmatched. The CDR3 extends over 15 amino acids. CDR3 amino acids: CASSPKQTGEYEQYF. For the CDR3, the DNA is TGTGCCAGCAGCCCAAAGCAGACAGGGGAGTACGAGCAGTACTTC.

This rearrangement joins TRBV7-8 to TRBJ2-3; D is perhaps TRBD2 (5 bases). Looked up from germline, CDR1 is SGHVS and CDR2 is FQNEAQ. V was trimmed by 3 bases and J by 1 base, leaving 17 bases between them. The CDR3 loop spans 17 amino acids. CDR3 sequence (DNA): TGTGCCAGCAGCTTTCGTTCCCGGACTTCCCGCACAGATACGCAGTATTTT. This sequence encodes CASSFRSRTSRTDTQYF.